The 21 T cell receptor beta chains listed next were all sequenced from one sample in a study of cytomegalovirus exposure and HLA in healthy donors. 60 Vbeta and 13 Jbeta primers were used in PCR. TCRdb keeps only in-frame clones here, not all; method: immunoSEQ multiplex PCR. The sample holds some 130,000 clones, roughly 80% seen once. The sample comprised PBMCs. These receptors all stem from a female donor in good health and CMV-seronegative.

V gene TRBV7-2 combines with J gene TRBJ2-7; TRBD1 is a possible D gene (6 bases). Germline V gene data show CDR1 as SGHTA and CDR2 as FQGNSA. The V end lost 3 bases, the J end lost 1 base, and 10 bases lay between the germline ends. The CDR3 runs 14 residues. Written as DNA, the CDR3 is TGTGCCAGCAGCTTGACACAGGGTTCCTACGAGCAGTACTTC. Protein product: CASSLTQGSYEQYF.

This rearrangement joins TRBV28 to TRBJ2-7, with D tentatively TRBD2 (5 bases). The CDR3 consists of 16 residues. Germline V gene data show CDR1 as MDHEN and CDR2 as SYDVKM. V was shortened by 2 bases and J by 4 bases, with 18 bases between the two germline ends. CDR3 loop: CASSLGRGARPYEQYF. In nucleotides, the CDR3 is TGTGCCAGCAGTTTAGGACGGGGAGCGAGACCTTACGAGCAGTACTTC.

The chain joins TRBV19 to TRBJ1-2; D is undetermined. V lost 1 base, J lost 4 bases, and 10 bases lay in between. The CDR3 is 14 amino acids. Germline V lookup: CDR1 LNHDA, CDR2 SQIVND (reference sequence). The CDR3 here is CASSIVTEAYGYTF. The CDR3 nucleotides are TGTGCCAGTAGTATAGTTACGGAGGCCTATGGCTACACCTTC. The variable domain in full, completed from reference TRBV19 and TRBJ1-2, reads DGGITQSPKYLFRKEGQNVTLSCEQNLNHDAMYWYRQDPGQGLRLIYYSQIVNDFQKGDIAEGYSVSREKKESFPLTVTSAQKNPTAFYLCASSIVTEAYGYTFGSGTRLTVV.

There are a few counts of this clone. This sequence joins TRBV10-3 and TRBJ2-7; TRBD1 matches 8 bases. V shed 4 bases, J shed 0 bases, and the junction held 5 bases outside the gene matches. This CDR3 spans 15 amino acids. In germline, CDR1 is ENHRY, CDR2 SYGVKD. DNA for the CDR3: TGTGCCATCAGTGGTACCGGGACAGGCTCCTACGAGCAGTACTTC. This translates into CAISGTGTGSYEQYF.

The chain joins TRBV30 to TRBJ2-7, with 7 bases aligning to TRBD1. Germline V CDR1 and CDR2: GTSNPN, SVGIG (reference sequence). Trimming at V came to 2 bases and at J to 4 bases, leaving 2 bases not matched to a gene. The CDR3 length is 12 residues. As DNA, the CDR3 is TGTGCCTGGAGTAGGGGGCAATACGAGCAGTACTTC. Its translation: CAWSRGQYEQYF.

The V call is TRBV6-6, the J call TRBJ1-4; D gene unclear. Germline assignment: CDR1 MNHNY and CDR2 SVGAGI (reference sequence). Trimming cost V 7 bases and J 14 bases, with 17 bases left between them. The CDR3 totals 12 residues. This CDR3 reads CASTPGSGLLFF. The CDR3 DNA follows: TGTGCCAGCACCCCTGGGAGTGGACTTCTGTTTTTT.

This clone was seen a single time. The chain combines TRBV6-1 with TRBJ2-4, with D hard to call. V lost 0 bases and J 8 bases, leaving 5 bases between the germline ends. This CDR3 has 12 amino acids. Germline V gene data show CDR1 as MNHNS and CDR2 as SASEGT. The CDR3 loop is CASSEARDIQYF. The CDR3 DNA reads TGTGCCAGCAGTGAAGCCCGGGACATTCAGTACTTC.

The chain carries TRBV7-7 and TRBJ2-3; D might be TRBD1 (6 bases). In germline, CDR1 is SSHAT, CDR2 FNYEAQ (reference sequence). This CDR3 is built from 14 residues. The CDR3 sequence is CASGDGGLADTQYF. The CDR3 DNA reads TGTGCTAGTGGGGATGGGGGCTTGGCAGATACGCAGTATTTT.

This clone occurred a few times. The rearrangement joins TRBV27 to TRBJ2-5, with unresolved D. This CDR3 is 12 amino acids long. V was shortened by 3 bases and J by 1 base, with 3 bases between the two germline ends. The germline CDR1 and CDR2 sequences are MNHEY and SMNVEV (reference sequence). The CDR3 DNA reads as TGTGCCAGCAGTTTCCTCCAAGAGACCCAGTACTTC. Amino acid sequence: CASSFLQETQYF.

The CDR3, as DNA: TGTGCCAGCAGAACCTCCTCTCCGAGGGAAGCTTTCTTT. Translated: CASRTSSPREAFF. This rearrangement joins TRBV28 to TRBJ1-1; no clear D gene. The germline V gene has CDR1 MDHEN and CDR2 SYDVKM. The CDR3 contains 13 residues. Trimming pared 6 bases from V and 8 bases from J, leaving 16 bases between.

This chain uses TRBV7-9 with TRBJ2-6, with D possibly being TRBD2 (6 bases). Germline lookup yields CDR1 SEHNR and CDR2 FQNEAQ (reference sequence). V was cut by 5 bases and J by 2 bases, with 10 bases left in between. This CDR3 spans 15 amino acids. The CDR3 here is CASSPSGAGANVLTF. The CDR3 coding sequence is TGTGCCAGCAGCCCCTCGGGGGCTGGGGCCAACGTCCTGACTTTC.

The chain recombines TRBV28 with TRBJ2-1; the D is unclear. The length of the CDR3 is 11 residues. Trimming left V 6 bases short and J 4 bases short, with 4 bases between. The germline CDR1 and CDR2 sequences are MDHEN and SYDVKM. CDR3 sequence (DNA): TGTGCCAGCAGGACATACAATGAGCAGTTCTTC. Translation: CASRTYNEQFF.

The chain uses TRBV18 and TRBJ2-5; D unclear. Trimming cost V 3 bases and J 5 bases, with 13 bases left between them. CDR1 KGHSH and CDR2 LQKENI come from the germline V gene. The CDR3 runs to 14 residues. The CDR3 reads CASSPVGAAETQYF. The CDR3 bases are TGTGCCAGCTCACCGGTGGGTGCGGCGGAGACCCAGTACTTC.

The gene calls are TRBV9 and TRBJ1-4; D gene unclear. CDR3 size: 16 residues. CDR1 is SGDLS, CDR2 YYNGEE, per germline. V lost 0 bases and J 10 bases, leaving 19 bases between the germline ends. CDR3 amino acids: CASSVGWGESIGKLFF. In DNA, the CDR3 is TGTGCCAGCAGCGTAGGCTGGGGAGAGAGTATTGGAAAACTGTTTTTT.

In DNA form, the CDR3 reads TGTGCCAGCAGTCGCACCGGGACTGGAACCTACGAGCAGTACTTC. It translates to CASSRTGTGTYEQYF. The chain joins TRBV27 to TRBJ2-7, with D possibly TRBD2 on 6 matching bases. Between the trimmed V and J ends, which lost 5 bases and 2 bases, there was a span of 16 bases. Germline V CDR1 and CDR2: MNHEY, SMNVEV (reference sequence). The CDR3 runs 15 residues.

This chain uses TRBV7-2 with TRBJ2-1, with TRBD2 matching over 14 bases. Losses at the gene ends were 5 bases for V and 0 bases for J; bases not matched to a gene: 3. Per germline, CDR1 SGHTA and CDR2 FQGNSA. This CDR3 is built from 17 residues. This chain's CDR3 is CASSTGLAGVSYNEQFF. CDR3 nucleotide sequence: TGTGCCAGCAGCACGGGACTAGCGGGGGTCTCCTACAATGAGCAGTTCTTC.

This rearrangement joins TRBV6-5 to TRBJ2-2; possible D gene TRBD1, 5 bases. CDR3 size: 14 residues. The V gene's germline CDR1 is MNHEY and CDR2 SVGAGI. The V end was cut by 3 bases, the J end by 5 bases, with 10 bases between. The CDR3 sequence: CASSYRGQTGELFF. CDR3 DNA sequence: TGTGCCAGCAGTTATCGCGGACAAACCGGGGAGCTGTTTTTT.

The rearrangement joins TRBV6-6 to TRBJ2-5, with 7 positions matching TRBD2. Trimming removed 10 bases from V and 7 bases from J; junction bases left unmatched: 6. CDR1 and CDR2 from the germline V gene are MNHNY and SVGAGI (reference sequence). The CDR3 consists of 11 residues. CDR3 in amino acids: CATAPGGTQYF. In DNA form, the CDR3 reads TGTGCCACCGCACCGGGGGGGACCCAGTACTTC.

V and J are TRBV6-5 and TRBJ1-3, with a weak D call TRBD1 (5 bases). Germline V gives CDR1 MNHEY, CDR2 SVGAGI. The V and J ends lost 5 bases and 6 bases respectively, with 14 bases between them. The CDR3 has 14 amino acids. The CDR3 nucleotides read TGTGCCAGCAGTAGGGACTGGGGAACAAACACCATATATTTT. Its translation: CASSRDWGTNTIYF.

The chain links TRBV27 to TRBJ1-1, with D maybe TRBD1 (6 bases). Per the germline V gene, CDR1 is MNHEY and CDR2 is SMNVEV (reference sequence). Trimming left V 5 bases short and J 5 bases short, with 12 bases between. The CDR3 is 13 amino acids. CDR3 nucleotides: TGTGCCAGCAGTCAAGGGACATCTACTGAAGCTTTCTTT. Its protein product is CASSQGTSTEAFF.

The chain uses TRBV4-1 and TRBJ1-2, with 9 bases aligning to TRBD1. The CDR3 is made up of 15 amino acids. Germline V gene data show CDR1 as MGHRA and CDR2 as YSYEKL. Unmatched junction bases numbered 6, after V lost 0 bases and J lost 7 bases. The CDR3 nucleotides read TGCGCCAGCAGCCAAGAGGGGACAGGGCGCGCTGGCTACACCTTC. As protein: CASSQEGTGRAGYTF.